The table lists the clone carrying this TCR beta chain with many counts. What it binds is not known. V gave up 0 bases and J gave up 3 bases, with 14 bases separating them. This CDR3 region has 16 residues. Germline assignment: CDR1 LGHNA and CDR2 YSLEER. These data come from a study of spatial heterogeneity in lung cancer. Time point reported: sample taken at primary tumor resection. Study conclusions and caveats: Mutation tallies in tumors tracked expanded intratumoral alpha and beta TCR counts.

TCRdb reprocessed the 5' RACE reads with MiXCR, giving one entry per CDR3 protein. The sample has around 2,500 distinct CDR3 sequences, approximately 8.5% seen once; the top ten hold around 25%. The specimen was lung tumor tissue, collected at surgery. This chain uses TRBV4-3 with TRBJ2-5; D perhaps matches TRBD2 (5 bases). This clonotype originated in a female donor with early-stage non-small cell lung cancer. This chain's CDR3 is CASSQDESRREETQYF. CDR3 nucleotides: TGCGCCAGCAGCCAAGATGAATCAAGGCGGGAAGAGACCCAGTACTTC.